This TCR beta chain derives from a study of T-cell reconstitution after alpha-beta-depleted transplantation in children. Study observations and caveats: At one year after transplant, newly produced T cells mostly accounted for T-cell counts and diversity. Several hundred graft clones that had expanded were reportedly the source of alpha-beta T cells about two months after transplant. There were some patients whose high TCRbeta diversity at day 60 came from surviving recipient T cells and thymic progenitors.

The CDR3 loop spans 16 amino acids. V was clipped by 0 bases and J by 1 base, with 14 bases between them. CDR1 and CDR2 from the germline V gene are DFQATT and SNEGSKA (reference sequence). Only a few counts were recorded for this clonotype. Its target is not known. A TCRbeta library incorporating unique molecular identifiers was prepared. TCRdb analysed the PCR reads with MiXCR anew, one entry per CDR3 protein. This table has 350,000 to 500,000 distinct CDR3 sequences, approximately 42% appearing once. The rearrangement links TRBV20-1 to TRBJ2-3, with a weak D call TRBD2 (5 bases). Specimen: PBMCs, collected before TCRalphabeta/CD19-depleted stem cell transplant. The TCR comes from a girl aged 2 to 10 with aplastic anemia, due to receive a stem cell transplant. CDR3 region: CSAREARLGGTDTQYF. CDR3 DNA sequence: TGCAGTGCTAGAGAGGCTCGCCTCGGGGGCACAGATACGCAGTATTTT.